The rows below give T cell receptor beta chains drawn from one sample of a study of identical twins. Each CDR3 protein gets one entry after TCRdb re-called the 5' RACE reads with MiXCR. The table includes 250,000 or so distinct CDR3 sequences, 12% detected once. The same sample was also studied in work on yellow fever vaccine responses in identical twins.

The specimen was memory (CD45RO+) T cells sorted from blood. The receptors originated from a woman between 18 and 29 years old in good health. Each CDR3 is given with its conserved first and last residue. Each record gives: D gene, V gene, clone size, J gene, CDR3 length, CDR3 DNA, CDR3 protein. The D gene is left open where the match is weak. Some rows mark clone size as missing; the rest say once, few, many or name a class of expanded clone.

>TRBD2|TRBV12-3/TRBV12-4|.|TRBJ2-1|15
TGTGCCAGCAGACGGCGGGGGGGGATCTACAATGAGCAGTTCTTC
CASRRRGGIYNEQFF
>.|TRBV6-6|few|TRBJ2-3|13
TGTGCCAGCATGATCAAGGGGGCAGATACGCAGTATTTT
CASMIKGADTQYF
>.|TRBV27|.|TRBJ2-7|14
TGTGCCAGCAGTTTTACACGAAGTTCCTACGAGCAGTACTTC
CASSFTRSSYEQYF
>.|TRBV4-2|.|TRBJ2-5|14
TGTGCCAGCAGCCAAGATTGGGGTCAAGAGACCCAGTACTTC
CASSQDWGQETQYF
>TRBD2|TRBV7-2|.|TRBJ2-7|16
TGTGCCAGCAGCCTAAGGACTAGCGGGAGGGCCTCCGAGCAGTACTTC
CASSLRTSGRASEQYF
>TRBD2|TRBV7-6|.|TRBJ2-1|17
TGTGCCAGCAGCCTAGAGTGGATAGCGGGAGGGCACAATGAGCAGTTCTTC
CASSLEWIAGGHNEQFF
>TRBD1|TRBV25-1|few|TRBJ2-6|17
TGTGCCAGCAGCCTAACAGGGGGCGCATCTGGGGCCAACGTCCTGACTTTC
CASSLTGGASGANVLTF
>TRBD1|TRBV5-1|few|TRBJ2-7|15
TGCGCCAGCAGCCCCACGGGACAGGGGGCCTACGAGCAGTACTTC
CASSPTGQGAYEQYF
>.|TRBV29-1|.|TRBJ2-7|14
TGCAGCGTTGCAGTCGCGGGATCGGCGTACGAGCAGTACTTC
CSVAVAGSAYEQYF
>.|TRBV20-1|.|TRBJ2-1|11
TGCAGTGCTAGACAGGGCAATGAGCAGTTCTTC
CSARQGNEQFF
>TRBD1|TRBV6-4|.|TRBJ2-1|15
TGTGCCAGCAGTGACTCGGGACAGGGGGCAAGTGAGCAGTTCTTC
CASSDSGQGASEQFF
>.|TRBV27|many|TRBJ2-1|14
TGTGCCAGCAGGATGGCAGGACGCTACAATGAGCAGTTCTTC
CASRMAGRYNEQFF
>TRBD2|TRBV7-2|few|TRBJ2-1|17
TGTGCCAGCAGCTTAGACGCGGGCGGGAGCGCCTACAATGAGCAGTTCTTC
CASSLDAGGSAYNEQFF
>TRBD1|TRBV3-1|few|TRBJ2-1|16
TGTGCCAGCAGCCAACCGGGACAGATATCCTACAATGAGCAGTTCTTC
CASSQPGQISYNEQFF
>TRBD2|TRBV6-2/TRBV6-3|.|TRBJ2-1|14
TGTGCCAGCAGTTATCGACAAGCGGGAGTGTGGCAGTTCTTC
CASSYRQAGVWQFF
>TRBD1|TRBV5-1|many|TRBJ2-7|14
TGCGCCAGCAGCTTGACAGGGGCAAGTTACGAGCAGTACTTC
CASSLTGASYEQYF
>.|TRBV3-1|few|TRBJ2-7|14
TGTGCCAGCAGCCTCCGGTCTAGTTTCTCCGAGCAGTACTTC
CASSLRSSFSEQYF
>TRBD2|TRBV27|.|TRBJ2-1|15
TGTGCCAGCAGTTCGCCCATTAGCGGGGGGAATGAGCAGTTCTTC
CASSSPISGGNEQFF
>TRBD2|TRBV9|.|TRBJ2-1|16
TGTGCCAGCAGCGCCAAGAGCGGGGGTTTCTACAATGAGCAGTTCTTC
CASSAKSGGFYNEQFF
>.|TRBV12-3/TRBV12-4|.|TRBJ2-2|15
TGTGCCAGCAGTTTAGAACTAGCCAGCACCGGGGAGCTGTTTTTT
CASSLELASTGELFF
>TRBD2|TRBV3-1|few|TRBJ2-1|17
TGTGCCAGCAGCCACTCCGCGACTAGCGGGGGGGCTCGTGAGCAGTTCTTC
CASSHSATSGGAREQFF
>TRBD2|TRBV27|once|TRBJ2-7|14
TGTGCCAGCAGCCTCAGCGGGGGGGTCTCCGAGCAGTACTTC
CASSLSGGVSEQYF
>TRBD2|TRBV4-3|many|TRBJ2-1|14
TGCGCCAGCAGCCGCCGACTAGCACAAAATGAGCAGTTCTTC
CASSRRLAQNEQFF
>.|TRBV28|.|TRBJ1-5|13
TGTGCCAGTACCCCGGGGAGCAATCAGCCCCAGCATTTT
CASTPGSNQPQHF
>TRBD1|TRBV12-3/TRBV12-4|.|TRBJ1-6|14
TGTGCCAGCAGTTCCGGGACAGACAATTCACCCCTCCACTTT
CASSSGTDNSPLHF
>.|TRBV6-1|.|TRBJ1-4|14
TGTGCCAGCAGCTCCTGGCAGGGCAGAGAAAAACTGTTTTTT
CASSSWQGREKLFF
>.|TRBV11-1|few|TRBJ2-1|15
TGTGCCAGCAGCTTAATTCAGCGCTCCTACAATGAGCAGTTCTTC
CASSLIQRSYNEQFF